A single sample is the source of the 10 T cell receptor beta chains below, sequenced in a study of T-cell reconstitution after alpha-beta-depleted transplantation in children. It was with unique molecular identifiers that the TCRbeta library was prepared. One entry per CDR3 protein, called by TCRdb with MiXCR from the PCR reads. The sample carries some 260,000 distinct CDR3 sequences, approximately 24% recorded once. The specimen was PBMCs, mostly from graft donor cells, collected 360 days after TCRalphabeta/CD19-depleted stem cell transplant. These receptors were collected from a female patient aged 2-10 years who had a stem cell transplant for congenital amegakaryocytic thrombocytopenia, so the T cells may come from the graft donor.

This chain connects TRBV6-5 to TRBJ1-5, with a possible D match to TRBD1 (5 bases). CDR1 is MNHEY, CDR2 SVGAGI, per germline. CDR3 length: 18 amino acids. Deletions cut 0 bases from V and 1 base from J, with 16 bases between. This chain's CDR3 is CASSYSNVAGRSNQPQHF. The CDR3 DNA reads TGTGCCAGCAGTTACTCGAACGTGGCGGGGCGAAGCAATCAGCCCCAGCATTTT.

This clonotype appeared once. The rearrangement uses TRBV20-1 and TRBJ2-7; 10 positions agree with TRBD2. J was trimmed by 0 bases and V by 7 bases; bases with no gene match: 3. CDR1 and CDR2 (germline): DFQATT, SNEGSKA (reference sequence). CDR3 length: 13 residues. CDR3 coding DNA: TGCAGTGGTTCTAGCGGGAGCTCCTACGAGCAGTACTTC. Protein: CSGSSGSSYEQYF.

On this clonotype itself: This may be a read error: a much more frequent sequence differs by one nucleotide. The chain is built from TRBV5-5 and TRBJ2-3; 13 bases fit TRBD2. Germline CDR1 SGHKS, CDR2 YYEKEE (reference sequence). The length of the CDR3 is 15 residues. The chain's CDR3 is CACSSGLAGADTQYF. As DNA, the CDR3 is TGTGCCTGCAGCTCTGGACTAGCGGGGGCAGATACGCAGTATTTT. The full variable domain, its missing parts supplied by reference TRBV5-5 and TRBJ2-3, is DAGVTQSPTHLIKTRGQQVTLRCSPISGHKSVSWYQQVLGQGPQFIFQYYEKEERGRGNFPDRFSARQFPNYSSELNVNALLLGDSALYLCACSSGLAGADTQYFGPGTRLTVL.

The chain links TRBV28 to TRBJ1-5; D gene unclear. V lost 6 bases and J lost 0, with 3 bases in between. This CDR3 has 12 residues. Germline CDR1 MDHEN, CDR2 SYDVKM. As DNA, the CDR3 is TGTGCCAGCAGACTTAGCAATCAGCCCCAGCATTTT. Protein: CASRLSNQPQHF.

This clonotype was recorded once. The V gene is TRBV6-5, the J gene TRBJ2-2; D not certain. V dropped 2 bases and J dropped 3 bases, with 10 bases sitting between them. The CDR3 covers 15 residues. Germline-derived CDR1 and CDR2 are MNHEY and SVGAGI. Here the CDR3 DNA reads TGTGCCAGCAGTTACCGGGCAGGTTACACCGGGGAGCTGTTTTTT. This gives the protein CASSYRAGYTGELFF.

The chain recombines TRBV25-1 with TRBJ1-1; tentative D call: TRBD1 (6 bases). With 8 bases removed from V and 1 base from J, the gap between germline ends came to 11 bases. CDR3 size: 13 residues. Germline lookup yields CDR1 MGHDK and CDR2 SYGVNS. CDR3 bases: TGTGCCAGCGGCCCGGGACAGAACACTGAAGCTTTCTTT. This gives the protein CASGPGQNTEAFF.

This clonotype was counted a few times. The CDR3 nucleotides read TGTGCCAGCAGTCCCCGACTAGAAGATTCCTACGAGCAGTACTTC. It yields the protein CASSPRLEDSYEQYF. This sequence joins TRBV12-3 or TRBV12-4 and TRBJ2-7; possible D gene TRBD2, 6 bases. The CDR3 consists of 15 residues. V was pared by 5 bases and J by 1 base, with 15 bases between.

The chain is built from TRBV12-3 or TRBV12-4 and TRBJ2-2, with TRBD2 matching 11 bases. CDR3 length equals 14 residues. J lost 7 bases, V lost 7 bases, and 5 bases had no gene match. CDR3 coding DNA: TGTGCCAGCACCTTGGGACTAGCGGTCGGGGAGCTGTTTTTT. Its protein product is CASTLGLAVGELFF.

V is TRBV9 and J is TRBJ2-7; tentatively, D is TRBD2 (6 bases). This CDR3 comprises 17 residues. Per the germline V gene, CDR1 is SGDLS and CDR2 is YYNGEE. Trimming took 0 bases from V and 3 from J, leaving 19 bases between them. CDR3 sequence reads: CASSVDGTPTHLYEQYF. CDR3 DNA sequence: TGTGCCAGCAGCGTAGACGGGACTCCAACACACCTCTACGAGCAGTACTTC.

CDR3 nucleotide sequence: TGTGCCAGCAGGCCCGCGGAGGGGGCCTACGAGCAGTACTTC. It specifies CASRPAEGAYEQYF. The rearrangement links TRBV2 to TRBJ2-7; possibly TRBD1 or TRBD2 for D (6 bases each). The germline V gene encodes CDR1 SNHLY and CDR2 FYNNEI. This CDR3 region has 14 residues. The V gene lost 6 bases and the J gene lost 2 bases, with 14 bases spanning the gap.